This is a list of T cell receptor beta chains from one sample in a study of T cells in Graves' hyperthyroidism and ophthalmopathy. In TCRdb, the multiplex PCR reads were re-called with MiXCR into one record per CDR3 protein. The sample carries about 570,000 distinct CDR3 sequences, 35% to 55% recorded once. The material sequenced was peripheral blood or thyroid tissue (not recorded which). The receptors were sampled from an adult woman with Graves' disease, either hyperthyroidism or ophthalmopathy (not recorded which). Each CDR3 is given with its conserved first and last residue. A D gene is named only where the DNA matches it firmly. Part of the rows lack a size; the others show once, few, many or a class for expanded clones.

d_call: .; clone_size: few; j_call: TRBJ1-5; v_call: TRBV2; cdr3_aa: CASSDSVQPQHF; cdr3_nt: TGTGCCAGCAGTGACTCAGTTCAGCCCCAGCATTTT
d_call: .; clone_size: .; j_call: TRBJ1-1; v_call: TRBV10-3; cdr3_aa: CAIRTGSKTEAFF; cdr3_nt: TGTGCCATCAGGACAGGTTCGAAGACTGAAGCTTTCTTT
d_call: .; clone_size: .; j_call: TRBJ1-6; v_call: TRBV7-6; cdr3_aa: CASSKQGGGNSPLHF; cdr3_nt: TGTGCCAGCAGCAAACAAGGAGGGGGTAATTCACCCCTCCACTTT
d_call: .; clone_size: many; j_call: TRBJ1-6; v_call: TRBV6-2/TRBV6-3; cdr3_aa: CASRLGRNSPLHF; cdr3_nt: TGTGCCAGCAGACTTGGGAGAAATTCACCCCTCCACTTT
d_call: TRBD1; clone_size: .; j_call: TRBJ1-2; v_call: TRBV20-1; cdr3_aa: CSARQGARNYGYTF; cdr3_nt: TGCAGTGCTAGACAGGGGGCTCGGAACTATGGCTACACCTTC
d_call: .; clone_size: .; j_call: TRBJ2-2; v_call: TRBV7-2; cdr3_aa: CASSPGAVW; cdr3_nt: TGTGCCAGCAGCCCGGGGGCGGTTTGG
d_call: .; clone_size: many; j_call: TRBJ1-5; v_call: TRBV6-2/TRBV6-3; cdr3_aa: CASSYWVAQPQHF; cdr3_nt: TGTGCCAGCAGTTACTGGGTCGCTCAGCCCCAGCATTTT
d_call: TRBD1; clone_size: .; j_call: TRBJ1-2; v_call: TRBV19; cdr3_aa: CASNRGQGATYGYTF; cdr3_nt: TGTGCCAGCAACCGCGGACAGGGGGCTACCTATGGCTACACCTTC
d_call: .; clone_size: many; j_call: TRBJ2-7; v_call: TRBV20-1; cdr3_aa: CSGTYSYEQYF; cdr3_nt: TGCAGTGGGACTTACTCCTACGAGCAGTACTTC
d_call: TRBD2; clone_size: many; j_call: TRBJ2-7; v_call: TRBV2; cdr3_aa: CASVGLAATIRSSYEQYF; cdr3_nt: TGTGCCAGCGTGGGGCTAGCGGCTACCATTAGGTCCTCCTACGAGCAGTACTTC
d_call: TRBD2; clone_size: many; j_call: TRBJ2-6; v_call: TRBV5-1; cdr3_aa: CASTFSGGPGANVLTF; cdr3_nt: TGCGCCAGCACCTTTTCGGGGGGGCCGGGGGCCAACGTCCTGACTTTC
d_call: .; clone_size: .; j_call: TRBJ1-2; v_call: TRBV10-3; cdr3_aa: CAISVVHRNYGYTF; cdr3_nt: TGTGCCATCAGTGTGGTCCACAGAAACTATGGCTACACCTTC
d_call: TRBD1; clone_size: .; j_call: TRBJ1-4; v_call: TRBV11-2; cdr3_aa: CASSPYQTGTNEKLFF; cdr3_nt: TGTGCCAGCTCACCCTACCAGACAGGGACTAATGAAAAACTGTTTTTT
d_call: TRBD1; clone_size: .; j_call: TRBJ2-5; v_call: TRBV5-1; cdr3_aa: CASSLDRGVLQETQYF; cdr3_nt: TGCGCCAGCAGCTTGGACAGGGGCGTGCTCCAAGAGACCCAGTACTTC
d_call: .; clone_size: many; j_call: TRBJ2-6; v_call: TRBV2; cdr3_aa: CASSGFKGPGANVLTF; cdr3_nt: TGTGCCAGCAGTGGGTTCAAGGGGCCTGGGGCCAACGTCCTGACTTTC
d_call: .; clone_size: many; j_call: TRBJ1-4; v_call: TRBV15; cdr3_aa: CATSGGVTGKLFF; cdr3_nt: TGTGCCACCAGCGGAGGGGTTACCGGAAAACTGTTTTTT
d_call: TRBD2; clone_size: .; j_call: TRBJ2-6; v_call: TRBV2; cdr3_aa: CASSEAGGLVLTF; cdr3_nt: TGTGCCAGCAGTGAAGCTGGGGGACTAGTCCTGACTTTC
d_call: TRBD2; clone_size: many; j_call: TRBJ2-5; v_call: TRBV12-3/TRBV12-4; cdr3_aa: CASSNSGRSETQYF; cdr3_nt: TGTGCCAGCAGCAATAGCGGGAGGTCGGAGACCCAGTACTTC
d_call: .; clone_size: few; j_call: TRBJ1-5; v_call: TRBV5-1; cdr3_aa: CASSPSGGMNQPQHF; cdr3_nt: TGCGCCAGCAGCCCCTCGGGAGGGATGAATCAGCCCCAGCATTTT
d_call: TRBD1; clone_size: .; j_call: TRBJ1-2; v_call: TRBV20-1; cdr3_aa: CSASEQGRGYTF; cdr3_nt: TGCAGTGCTAGCGAACAGGGGCGAGGCTACACCTTC
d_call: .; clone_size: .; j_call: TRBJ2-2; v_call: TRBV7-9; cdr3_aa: CASGRDPGELFF; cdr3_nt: TGTGCCAGCGGCAGGGATCCCGGGGAGCTGTTTTTT
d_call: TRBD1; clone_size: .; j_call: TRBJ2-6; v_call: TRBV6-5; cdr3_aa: CASSQKDRGSGEAF; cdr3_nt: TGTGCCAGCAGTCAAAAGGACAGGGGGTCAGGTGAAGCTTTC
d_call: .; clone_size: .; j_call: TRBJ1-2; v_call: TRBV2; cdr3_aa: CASSAQFRGSANYGYTF; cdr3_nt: TGTGCCAGCAGTGCTCAGTTCAGGGGTAGTGCTAACTATGGCTACACCTTC
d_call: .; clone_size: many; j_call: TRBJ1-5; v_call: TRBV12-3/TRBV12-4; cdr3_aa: CASSRDRDYQPQHF; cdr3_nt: TGTGCCAGCAGCCGCGACAGAGACTATCAGCCCCAGCATTTT
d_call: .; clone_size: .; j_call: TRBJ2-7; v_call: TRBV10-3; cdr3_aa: CATGKVGYEQYF; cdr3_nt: TGTGCCACGGGGAAGGTGGGGTACGAGCAGTACTTC
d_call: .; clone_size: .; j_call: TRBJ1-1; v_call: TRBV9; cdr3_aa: CASSDLTVRIF; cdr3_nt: TGTGCCAGCAGCGACTTGACAGTCCGGATCTTT
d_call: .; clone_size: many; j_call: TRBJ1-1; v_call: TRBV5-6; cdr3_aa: CASSSGAFEAFF; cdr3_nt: TGTGCCAGCAGTTCCGGAGCTTTCGAAGCTTTCTTT
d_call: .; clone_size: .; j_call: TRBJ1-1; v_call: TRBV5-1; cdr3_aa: CASSPSPGSGTEAFF; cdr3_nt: TGCGCCAGCAGCCCGAGTCCAGGGTCAGGCACTGAAGCTTTCTTT
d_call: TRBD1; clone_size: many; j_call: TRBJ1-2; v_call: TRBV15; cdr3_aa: CATSNSRDRRGYTF; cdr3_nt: TGTGCCACCAGCAATTCCCGGGACAGGCGCGGCTACACCTTC
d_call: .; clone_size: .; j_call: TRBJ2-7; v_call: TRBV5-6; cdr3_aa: CASSGGGPDEQYF; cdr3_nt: TGTGCCAGCAGCGGAGGGGGGCCGGACGAGCAGTACTTC
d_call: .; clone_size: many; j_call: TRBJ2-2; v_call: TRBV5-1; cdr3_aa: CASSRVEGRELFF; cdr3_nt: TGCGCCAGCAGCCGCGTTGAGGGTAGGGAGCTGTTTTTT
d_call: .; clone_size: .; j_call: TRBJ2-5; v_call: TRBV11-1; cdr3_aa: CASSQMEETQYF; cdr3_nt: TGTGCCAGCAGCCAGATGGAGGAGACCCAGTACTTC
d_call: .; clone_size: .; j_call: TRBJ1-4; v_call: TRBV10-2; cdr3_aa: CASSEGVREAYGKLFF; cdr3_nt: TGCGCCAGCAGTGAAGGGGTGCGGGAAGCCTACGGTAAACTGTTTTTT
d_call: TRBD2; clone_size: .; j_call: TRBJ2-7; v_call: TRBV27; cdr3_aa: CASRAGGLNEQYF; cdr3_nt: TGTGCCAGCAGAGCGGGAGGGCTGAACGAGCAGTACTTC
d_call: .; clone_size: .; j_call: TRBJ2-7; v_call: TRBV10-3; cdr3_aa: CATWTDSYEQYF; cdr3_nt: TGTGCCACCTGGACAGATTCCTACGAGCAGTACTTC
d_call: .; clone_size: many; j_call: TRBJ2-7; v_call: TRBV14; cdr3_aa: CASSQAGVREQYF; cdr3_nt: TGTGCCAGCAGCCAAGCGGGAGTGCGAGAGCAGTACTTC
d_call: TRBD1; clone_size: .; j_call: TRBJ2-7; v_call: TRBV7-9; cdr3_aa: CASSRGQGLREQYF; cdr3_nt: TGTGCCAGCAGTCGCGGACAGGGGCTTCGGGAGCAGTACTTC
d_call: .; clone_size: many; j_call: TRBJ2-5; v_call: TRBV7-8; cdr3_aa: CASSRDRETQYF; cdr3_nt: TGTGCCAGCAGTCGAGACCGGGAGACCCAGTACTTC
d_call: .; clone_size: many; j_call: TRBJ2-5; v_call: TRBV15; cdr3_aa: CATSRSHAGETQYF; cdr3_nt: TGTGCCACCAGCAGATCCCACGCCGGTGAGACCCAGTACTTC
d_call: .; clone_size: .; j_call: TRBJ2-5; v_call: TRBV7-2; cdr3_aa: CASSLDSRSPETQYF; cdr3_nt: TGTGCCAGCAGCCTGGACTCTAGATCCCCAGAGACCCAGTACTTC
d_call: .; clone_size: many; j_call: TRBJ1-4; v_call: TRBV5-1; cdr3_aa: CASSLYTNEKLFF; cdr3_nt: TGCGCCAGCAGCTTGTACACTAATGAAAAACTGTTTTTT
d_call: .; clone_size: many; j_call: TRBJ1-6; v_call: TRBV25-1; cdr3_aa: CASSPGTRYNSPLHF; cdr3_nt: TGTGCCAGCAGCCCCGGGACACGGTATAATTCACCCCTCCACTTT
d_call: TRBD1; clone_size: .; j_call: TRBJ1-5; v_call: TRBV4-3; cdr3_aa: CASSQSTGGSQPQHF; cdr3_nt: TGCGCCAGCAGCCAATCGACAGGGGGCAGTCAGCCCCAGCATTTT
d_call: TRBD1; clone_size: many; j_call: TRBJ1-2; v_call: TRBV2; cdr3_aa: CATTGWGGYTF; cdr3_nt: TGTGCCACGACAGGGTGGGGAGGCTACACCTTC
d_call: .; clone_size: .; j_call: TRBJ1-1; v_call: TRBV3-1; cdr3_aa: CASSQGGGWNTEAFF; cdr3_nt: TGTGCCAGCAGCCAGGGGGGGGGCTGGAACACTGAAGCTTTCTTT
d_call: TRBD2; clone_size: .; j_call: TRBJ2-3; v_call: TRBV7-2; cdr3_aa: CASSLGTSGRGVTDTQYF; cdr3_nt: TGTGCCAGCAGCTTGGGGACTAGCGGGAGAGGAGTTACAGATACGCAGTATTTT
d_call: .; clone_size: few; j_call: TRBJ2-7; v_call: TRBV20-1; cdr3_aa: CSAREQYF; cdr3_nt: TGCAGTGCTAGAGAACAGTACTTC
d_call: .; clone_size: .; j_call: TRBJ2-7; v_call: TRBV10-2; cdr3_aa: CASSTYRYYEQYF; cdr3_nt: TGCGCCAGTTCGACATACAGATACTACGAGCAGTACTTC
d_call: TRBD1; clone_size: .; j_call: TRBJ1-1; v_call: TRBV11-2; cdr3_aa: CASRPGTGRTEAFF; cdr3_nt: TGTGCCAGCAGACCCGGGACAGGGAGAACTGAAGCTTTCTTT
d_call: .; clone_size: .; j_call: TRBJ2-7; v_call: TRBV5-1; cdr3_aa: CACSASYSGEQYF; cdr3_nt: .
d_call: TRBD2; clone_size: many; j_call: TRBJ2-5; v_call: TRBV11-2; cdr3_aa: CASSLDGSGSGFRYF; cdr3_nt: TGTGCCAGCAGCTTAGATGGAAGCGGGAGCGGGTTTCGGTACTTC